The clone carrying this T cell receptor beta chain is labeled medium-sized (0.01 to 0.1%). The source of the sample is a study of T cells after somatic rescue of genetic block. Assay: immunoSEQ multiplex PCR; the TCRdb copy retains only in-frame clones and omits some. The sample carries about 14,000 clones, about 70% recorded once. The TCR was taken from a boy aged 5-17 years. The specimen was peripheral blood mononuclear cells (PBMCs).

The CDR3 sequence is CASSYGGEGNTIYF. The CDR3 DNA reads TGTGCCAGCAGTTACGGGGGCGAAGGAAACACCATATATTTT. The chain uses TRBV6-6 and TRBJ1-3; D is possibly TRBD1 (6 bases). Trimming removed 2 bases at V and 4 bases at J, with 9 bases between. Looked up from germline, CDR1 is MNHNY and CDR2 is SVGAGI (reference sequence). This CDR3 region has 14 residues.